The 8 T cell receptor beta chains below all came from one sample that was sequenced in a study of blood T cell repertoires in COVID-19. Here immunoSEQ multiplex PCR was the method, and the copy in TCRdb shows in-frame clones only, minus some. The table includes about 95,000 clones, approximately 84% detected once. The source material was peripheral blood. The receptors here all came from a human donor in a cohort sampled during active COVID-19.

This chain connects TRBV28 to TRBJ2-5, with a weak D call TRBD2 (5 bases). Trimming pared 7 bases from V and 1 base from J, leaving 19 bases between. The CDR3 consists of 16 residues. Per germline, CDR1 MDHEN and CDR2 SYDVKM. CDR3 DNA: TGTGCCAGCAATCCCCGGGATCCATTAATCCAAGAGACCCAGTACTTC. Translating it yields CASNPRDPLIQETQYF.

This rearrangement joins TRBV5-8 to TRBJ1-1, with 10 bases lining up with TRBD1. Germline trimming cut 4 bases from V and 5 bases from J; bases unmatched to any gene: 8. The CDR3 has 15 amino acids. Germline-derived CDR1 and CDR2 are SGHTS and YDEGEE. Here the CDR3 reads CASSPRDRGRTEAFF. The CDR3 DNA is TGTGCCAGCAGCCCTAGGGACAGGGGACGAACTGAAGCTTTCTTT.

V gene TRBV15 combines with J gene TRBJ1-1; D is unresolved. The CDR3 covers 15 residues. Germline CDR1 LNHNV, CDR2 YYDKDF (reference sequence). Trimming removed 0 bases from V and 2 bases from J, with 10 bases in between. The CDR3 loop is CATSRDRGLNTEAFF. DNA for the CDR3: TGTGCCACCAGCAGAGATCGTGGCCTCAACACTGAAGCTTTCTTT.

The sample holds a few counts of this clone. The rearrangement joins TRBV19 to TRBJ1-4, with D perhaps TRBD1 (5 bases). The germline V gene has CDR1 LNHDA and CDR2 SQIVND (reference sequence). The germline V and J ends were trimmed by 5 bases and 8 bases, with 12 bases remaining between them. This CDR3 region has 13 residues. CDR3 in DNA: TGTGCCAGTAGTGCAGGGTGGAAGGAAAAACTGTTTTTT. Protein product: CASSAGWKEKLFF.

This CDR3 is CASSSSASGSYEQFF. CDR3 nucleotide sequence: TGTGCCAGTAGCTCTAGCGCTAGCGGGAGCTATGAGCAGTTCTTC. The chain joins TRBV19 to TRBJ2-1; 10 positions agree with TRBD2. The CDR3 sequence is 15 residues long. Germline lookup yields CDR1 LNHDA and CDR2 SQIVND (reference sequence). V was pared by 6 bases and J by 8 bases, with 10 bases of the junction left unmatched.

The rearrangement uses TRBV5-6 and TRBJ1-5; TRBD1 agrees at 9 bases. The V and J ends lost 3 bases and 6 bases, in that order; junction bases with no gene match: 10. Germline values: CDR1 SGHDT, CDR2 YYEEEE. This CDR3 contains 16 residues. The CDR3, as DNA: TGTGCCAGCAGCTCCAACCGGGACAGGGTGGGTCAGCCCCAGCATTTT. It translates to CASSSNRDRVGQPQHF.

This clone came up a few times. The chain links TRBV10-2 to TRBJ1-5; D is possibly TRBD1 (5 bases). CDR3 length equals 14 residues. Germline lookup yields CDR1 WSHSY and CDR2 SAAADI. Deletions cut 6 bases from V and 4 bases from J, with 13 bases between. As DNA, the CDR3 is TGCGCCAGCAGAGCTGGGGGAGGGAATCAGCCCCAGCATTTT. The encoded protein is CASRAGGGNQPQHF.

The V gene is TRBV5-1, the J gene TRBJ1-2, with D possibly TRBD1 on 5 matching bases. CDR1 and CDR2 from the germline V gene are SGHRS and YFSETQ. V dropped 3 bases and J dropped 2 bases, with 14 bases sitting between them. The CDR3 is made up of 15 amino acids. The CDR3 sequence: CASSYDTGGNYGYTF. In DNA, the CDR3 is TGCGCCAGCAGCTATGACACGGGGGGAAACTATGGCTACACCTTC.